Presented here are 9 T cell receptor beta chains from one specimen sequenced in a study of T cell responses to AZD1222 COVID-19 vaccine. The method was immunoSEQ multiplex PCR; TCRdb's version includes in-frame clones alone and lacks a portion of them. The repertoire has approximately 190,000 clones, 92% of them found once; the top ten carry over 1%. The source was peripheral blood, collected on day 0 of AZD1222 vaccination. The receptors originated from an adult in good health.

The rearrangement uses TRBV5-5 and TRBJ1-3; 7 bases match TRBD1. In germline, CDR1 is SGHKS, CDR2 YYEKEE (reference sequence). The CDR3 has 15 residues. V shed 5 bases, J shed 2 bases, and the junction held 7 bases outside the gene matches. This chain's CDR3 is CASSRGDRAGNTIYF. As DNA, the CDR3 is TGTGCCAGCAGTCGGGGGGACAGAGCTGGAAACACCATATATTTT.

Points on this clone: Germline and junction disagree at one end, which may indicate a read error. J is TRBJ1-2 and V is TRBV3-1 (or the pseudogene TRBV3-2); no firm D call. CDR3 length equals 13 residues. The germline V gene has CDR1 LGHDT and CDR2 YNNKEL (reference sequence). This chain's CDR3 is CASGQEGYYGYTF. CDR3 bases: TGTGCCAGCGGCCAAGAAGGTTACTATGGCTACACCTTC.

The chain has TRBV7-2 and TRBJ2-3, with TRBD2 matching 7 bases. V shed 5 bases and J 6 bases; nucleotides not matched to a gene: 8. The germline CDR1 and CDR2 sequences are SGHTA and FQGNSA. The CDR3 spans 14 residues. CDR3 sequence reads: CASSHGTMADTQYF. The CDR3, as DNA: TGTGCCAGCAGCCACGGGACTATGGCCGATACGCAGTATTTT.

The V gene is TRBV9, the J gene TRBJ1-2; D is unclear. The CDR3 length is 15 residues. Germline V gene sequence: CDR1 SGDLS, CDR2 YYNGEE. V dropped 7 bases and J dropped 4 bases, with 20 bases sitting between them. CDR3 amino acids: CASLGQTSFGYGYTF. The CDR3 region has the DNA TGTGCCAGCCTCGGGCAGACTAGTTTTGGCTATGGCTACACCTTC.

The J gene is TRBJ1-3, the V gene TRBV28; D possibly corresponds to TRBD1 (5 bases). Trimming cost V 9 bases and J 0 bases, with 12 bases left between them. In germline, CDR1 is MDHEN, CDR2 SYDVKM. This CDR3 has 14 amino acids. The CDR3 is CASLPGHSGNTIYF. DNA of the CDR3: TGTGCCAGTTTACCAGGGCACTCTGGAAACACCATATATTTT.

V is TRBV18 and J is TRBJ2-2, with D hard to call. Deletions cut 2 bases from V and 5 bases from J, with 6 bases between. CDR1 and CDR2 from the germline V gene are KGHSH and LQKENI. This CDR3 comprises 13 residues. The CDR3 DNA follows: TGTGCCAGCTCACCAGTGCCAACCGGGGAGCTGTTTTTT. This sequence encodes CASSPVPTGELFF.

The V gene is TRBV5-4, the J gene TRBJ1-2, with D possibly being TRBD1 (6 bases). V shed 3 bases and J shed 1 base, with 13 bases lying between them. The CDR3 totals 15 residues. CDR1 and CDR2 (germline): SGHNT, YYREEE (reference sequence). The DNA of the CDR3 is TGTGCCAGCAGCTGGGGTCAGGGGAATAACTATGGCTACACCTTC. Its translation: CASSWGQGNNYGYTF.

V gene TRBV5-6 combines with J gene TRBJ2-2, with D unclear. CDR1 is SGHDT, CDR2 YYEEEE, per germline. The V end was cut by 0 bases, the J end by 2 bases, with 8 bases between. The CDR3 sequence is 15 residues long. CDR3 sequence: CASSLVGKNTGELFF. In nucleotides, the CDR3 is TGTGCCAGCAGCTTGGTAGGGAAAAACACCGGGGAGCTGTTTTTT.

The chain uses TRBV7-9 and TRBJ2-1, with D tentatively TRBD1 (6 bases). The CDR3 contains 12 residues. Looked up from germline, CDR1 is SEHNR and CDR2 is FQNEAQ (reference sequence). V gave up 7 bases and J gave up 4 bases, with 8 bases separating them. The DNA for the CDR3 is TGTGCCAGCATCGACAGGTACAATGAGCAGTTCTTC. Protein: CASIDRYNEQFF.